Each of the 3 T cell receptor beta chains below was sequenced from the same sample in a study of shared clonotypes between healthy human individuals. Sequenced by immunoSEQ multiplex PCR; TCRdb stores in-frame clones only, minus some. The sample consists of under 1,100,000 clones, 70% to 80% of them appearing once. The sample was memory CD4+ T cells from PBMCs. Subset in this sample: CD45RA-negative fraction. All receptors come from a man aged 18 to 30 in good health. Some clones in this sample may be carry-over from other donors' samples.

In regard to this clone: The same CDR3 arises from other DNA sequences in this sample as well. The chain recombines TRBV6-5 with TRBJ1-1, with 7 bases that match TRBD1. This CDR3 has 15 amino acids. Germline V gene lookup returns CDR1 MNHEY and CDR2 SVGAGI. The V gene end was trimmed by 0 bases and the J gene end by 2 bases; junction bases not matched to a gene: 3. In nucleotides, the CDR3 is TGTGCCAGCAGTTACTCGGGACAGCCCAACACTGAAGCTTTCTTT. It codes for CASSYSGQPNTEAFF.

V usage is TRBV6-1 and J usage is TRBJ1-2, with 9 bases matching TRBD1. Germline V gene lookup returns CDR1 MNHNS and CDR2 SASEGT. V lost 8 bases, J lost 7 bases, and 14 bases stayed unmatched. The CDR3 is 15 amino acids. The CDR3 loop reads CASQQGAVALFGYTF. Written as DNA, the CDR3 is TGTGCCAGCCAACAGGGGGCAGTAGCGCTTTTTGGCTACACCTTC.

This chain links TRBV9 with TRBJ2-2; 8 nucleotides agree with TRBD1. CDR3 length: 19 amino acids. V gave up 4 bases and J gave up 5 bases; unmatched junction bases: 19. Germline V CDR1 and CDR2: SGDLS, YYNGEE. The CDR3 here is CASSRQSRGQDRKTGELFF. The CDR3 region has the DNA TGTGCCAGCAGCCGGCAATCCCGGGGACAGGATCGAAAGACCGGGGAGCTGTTTTTT.